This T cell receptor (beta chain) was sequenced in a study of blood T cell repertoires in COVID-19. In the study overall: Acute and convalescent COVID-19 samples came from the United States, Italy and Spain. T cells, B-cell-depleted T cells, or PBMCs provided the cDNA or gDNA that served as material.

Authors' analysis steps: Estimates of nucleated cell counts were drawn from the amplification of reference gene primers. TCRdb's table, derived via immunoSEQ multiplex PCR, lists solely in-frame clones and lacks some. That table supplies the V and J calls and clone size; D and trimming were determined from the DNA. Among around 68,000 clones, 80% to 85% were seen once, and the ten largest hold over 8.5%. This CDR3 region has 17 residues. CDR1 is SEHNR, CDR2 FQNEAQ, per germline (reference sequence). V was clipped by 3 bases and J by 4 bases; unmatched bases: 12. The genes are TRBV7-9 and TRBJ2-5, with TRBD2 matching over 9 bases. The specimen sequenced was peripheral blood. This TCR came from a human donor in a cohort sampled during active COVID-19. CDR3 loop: CASSLREGPLGGETQYF. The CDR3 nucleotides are TGTGCCAGCAGCTTGCGGGAGGGCCCTCTTGGTGGAGAGACCCAGTACTTC.